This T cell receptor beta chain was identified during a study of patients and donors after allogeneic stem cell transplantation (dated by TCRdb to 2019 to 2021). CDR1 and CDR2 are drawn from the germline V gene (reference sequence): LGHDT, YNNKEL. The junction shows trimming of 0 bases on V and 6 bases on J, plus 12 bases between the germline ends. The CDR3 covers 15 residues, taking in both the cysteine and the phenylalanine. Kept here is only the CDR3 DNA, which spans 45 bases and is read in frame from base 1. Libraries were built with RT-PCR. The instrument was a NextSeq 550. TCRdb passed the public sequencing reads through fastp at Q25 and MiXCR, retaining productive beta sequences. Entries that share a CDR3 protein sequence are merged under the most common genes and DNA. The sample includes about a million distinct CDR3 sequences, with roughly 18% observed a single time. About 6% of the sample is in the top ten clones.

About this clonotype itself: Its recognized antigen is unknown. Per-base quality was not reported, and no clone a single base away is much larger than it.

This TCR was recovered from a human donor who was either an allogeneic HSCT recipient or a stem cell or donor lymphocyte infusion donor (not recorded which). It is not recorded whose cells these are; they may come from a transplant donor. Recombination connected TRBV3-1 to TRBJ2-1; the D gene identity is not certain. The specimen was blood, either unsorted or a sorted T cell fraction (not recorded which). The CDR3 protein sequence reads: CASSQELRRTNEQFF. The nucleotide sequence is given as TGTGCCAGCAGCCAAGAATTGCGCAGAACCAATGAGCAGTTCTTC.